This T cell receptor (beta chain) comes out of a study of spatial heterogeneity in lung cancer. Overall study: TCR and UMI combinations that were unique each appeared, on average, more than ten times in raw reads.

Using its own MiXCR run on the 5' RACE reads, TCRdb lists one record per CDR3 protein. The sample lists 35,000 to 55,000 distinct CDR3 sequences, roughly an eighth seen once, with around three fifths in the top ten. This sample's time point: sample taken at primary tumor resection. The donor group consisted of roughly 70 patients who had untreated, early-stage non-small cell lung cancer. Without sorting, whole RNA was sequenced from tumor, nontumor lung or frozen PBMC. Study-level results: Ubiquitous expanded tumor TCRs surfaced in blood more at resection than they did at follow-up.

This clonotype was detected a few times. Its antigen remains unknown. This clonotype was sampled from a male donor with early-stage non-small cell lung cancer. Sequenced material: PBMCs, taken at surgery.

The chain's CDR3 is CASSQAFQREGTGELFF. The CDR3 region has the DNA TGTGCCAGCAGCCAAGCGTTCCAGCGGGAGGGCACCGGGGAGCTGTTTTTT. The chain combines TRBV3-1 with TRBJ2-2; 10 nucleotides match TRBD2. After removal of 1 base from V and 4 bases from J, the junction contained 6 bases not matched to a gene. The CDR3 sequence is 17 residues long. CDR1 is LGHDT and CDR2 is YNNKEL in the germline V gene (reference sequence).